This T cell receptor beta chain was obtained from a study of blood T cell repertoires in COVID-19. Study background: There were acute and convalescent COVID-19 samples, and they came from the United States, Italy and Spain. Nucleic acid was either cDNA or gDNA, and it came from T cells, B-cell-depleted T cells, or PBMCs.

The CDR3 extends over 13 amino acids. The germline V and J ends were trimmed by 0 bases and 3 bases, with 6 bases remaining between them. Germline V gene data show CDR1 as MGHRA and CDR2 as YSYEKL. Authors' methods: Amplification from reference gene primers served as the basis for estimated nucleated cell counts. Profiled with immunoSEQ multiplex PCR; TCRdb holds only in-frame clones, not every one. V and J calls and clone size are as listed in that table; D and trimming were resolved from the DNA. Among about 84,000 clones listed, about 80% were seen once. Sequenced: peripheral blood. The source is a man aged 50 to 60 with active or convalescent COVID-19. V and J are TRBV4-1 and TRBJ2-7, with D maybe TRBD2 (6 bases). CDR3 in amino acids: CASSQEGGYEQYF. In DNA form, the CDR3 reads TGCGCCAGCAGCCAAGAGGGGGGCTACGAGCAGTACTTC.